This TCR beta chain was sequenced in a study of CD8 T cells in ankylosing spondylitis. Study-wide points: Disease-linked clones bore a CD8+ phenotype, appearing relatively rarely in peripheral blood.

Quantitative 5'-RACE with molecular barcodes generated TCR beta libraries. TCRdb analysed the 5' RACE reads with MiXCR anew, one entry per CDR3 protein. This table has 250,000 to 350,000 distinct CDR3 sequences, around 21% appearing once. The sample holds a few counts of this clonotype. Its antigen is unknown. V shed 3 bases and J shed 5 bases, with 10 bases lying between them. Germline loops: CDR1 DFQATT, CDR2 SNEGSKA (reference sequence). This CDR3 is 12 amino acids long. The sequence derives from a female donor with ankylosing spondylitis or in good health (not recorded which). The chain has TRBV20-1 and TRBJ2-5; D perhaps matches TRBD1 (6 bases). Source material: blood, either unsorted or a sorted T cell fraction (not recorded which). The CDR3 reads CSASRGRETQYF. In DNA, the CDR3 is TGCAGTGCTAGCAGGGGCAGGGAGACCCAGTACTTC.